A few counts support the clone carrying this T cell receptor (beta chain). Its antigen is still unknown. TCRbeta library preparation incorporated unique molecular identifiers. Each CDR3 protein gets one entry after TCRdb re-called the PCR reads with MiXCR. The data hold some 300,000 distinct CDR3 sequences, with about 7.3% observed a single time. These data belong to a study of T-cell reconstitution after alpha-beta-depleted transplantation in children. Study-wide results and caveats: It was newly produced T cells that mostly accounted for T-cell counts and diversity one year after transplant. High day-60 TCRbeta diversity in some patients came from surviving recipient T cells and thymic progenitors. Expanded graft clones numbering several hundred reportedly gave rise to alpha-beta T cells about two months after transplant.

Looked up from germline, CDR1 is MNHEY and CDR2 is SMNVEV (reference sequence). This CDR3 spans 17 amino acids. With 2 bases clipped from V and 3 bases from J, the junction kept 10 bases outside the gene matches. The sequenced sample was peripheral blood, obtained 360 days after TCRalphabeta/CD19-depleted stem cell transplant. The chain carries TRBV27 and TRBJ1-5, with 7 bases aligning to TRBD1. The receptor's source is a female patient under 10 years old who had a stem cell transplant for Fanconi anemia, so the T cells may come from the graft donor. The CDR3 here is CASSLPLDRADNQPQHF. In DNA form, the CDR3 reads TGTGCCAGCAGTTTACCCCTAGACAGGGCGGACAATCAGCCCCAGCATTTT.